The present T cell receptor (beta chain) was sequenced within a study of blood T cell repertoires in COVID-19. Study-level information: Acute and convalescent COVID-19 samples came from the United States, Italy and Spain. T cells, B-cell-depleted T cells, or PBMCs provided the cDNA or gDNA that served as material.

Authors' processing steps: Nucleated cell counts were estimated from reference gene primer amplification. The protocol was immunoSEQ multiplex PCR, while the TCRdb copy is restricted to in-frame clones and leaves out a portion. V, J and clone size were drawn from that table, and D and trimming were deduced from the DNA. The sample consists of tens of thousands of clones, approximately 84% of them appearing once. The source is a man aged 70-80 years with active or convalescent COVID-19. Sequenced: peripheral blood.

CDR3 residues: CASRQQINSNQPQHF. CDR3 nucleotide sequence: TGTGCCAGCAGACAACAGATTAATAGCAATCAGCCCCAGCATTTT. The V gene is TRBV6-5, the J gene TRBJ1-5; no reliable D call. CDR3 length equals 15 residues. V lost 6 bases to trimming and J lost 0 bases, with 12 bases between them. Per the germline V gene, CDR1 is MNHEY and CDR2 is SVGAGI.